Listed below are T cell receptor beta chains from one sample, sequenced in a study of shared clonotypes between healthy human individuals. Sequencing was performed with immunoSEQ multiplex PCR; in TCRdb, only in-frame clones are kept and a portion is missing. The table shows about 1.5 million clones, with approximately 97% occurring only once. Sequenced material: naive CD4+ T cells sorted from blood. These TCRs come from a man aged 25-45 years in good health. The CDR3 runs from the conserved cysteine through the conserved F or W.

v_call	j_call	cdr3_aa
TRBV30	TRBJ1-1	CAWSVLAGILNTEAFF
TRBV7-2	TRBJ1-1	CASRQQGLATEAFF
TRBV29-1	TRBJ1-4	CSVENRQGGSEKLFF
TRBV15	TRBJ2-7	CATGRDLGRDEQYF
TRBV2	TRBJ1-5	CASSTTRSWYYSNQPQHF
TRBV13	TRBJ2-7	CASSLGTSYEQYF
TRBV5-1	TRBJ2-5	CASTLFGREETQYF
TRBV6-1	TRBJ2-2	CASFRMLGELFF
TRBV28	TRBJ2-7	CASSGTLPYEQYF
TRBV9	TRBJ2-3	CASSVRGVGGSTQYF